The clone carrying this T cell receptor (beta chain) was seen just once. Germline CDR1 is KGHDR and CDR2 is SFDVKD. The ends were cut back, 7 bases at V and 8 bases at J, with 16 bases in the middle. The CDR3 sequence is 13 residues long. These data are taken from a study of blood T cell repertoires in COVID-19. As handled by the study authors: Using reference gene primer amplification, nucleated cell counts were estimated. This table comes from immunoSEQ multiplex PCR, and its TCRdb copy is limited to in-frame clones, with some not included. From that table come the V and J calls and clone size; the DNA was used to work out D and trimming. This table holds under 400,000 clones, around 85% found once.

The clonotype was recovered from a woman between 40 and 50 years old with acute COVID-19. The sample comprised PBMCs or T cells enriched from blood (not recorded which). The rearrangement joins TRBV24-1 to TRBJ1-2; the D gene is possibly TRBD1 (6 bases). The CDR3 region is CATRASAGAGYTF. The CDR3 nucleotides are TGTGCCACCAGAGCTTCGGCGGGGGCCGGCTACACCTTC.